The clone carrying this TCR beta chain has ten or more counts. Antigen: not known. The length of the CDR3 is 15 residues. V lost 4 bases, J lost 0 bases, and 2 bases stayed unmatched. CDR1 SEHNR and CDR2 FQNEAQ come from the germline V gene (reference sequence). CDR3 regions were amplified by Arm-PCR using iRepertoire HTBI primers to build TCR beta libraries. MiXCR, run by TCRdb on the multiplex PCR reads, gives a single entry per CDR3 protein. The sample consists of about 430,000 distinct CDR3 sequences, around 16% of them appearing once. This specimen comes from a study of regulatory T cells in long-lasting Graves disease. Findings of the study overall: Persistent patients shared more public clonotypes (approximately 2,700) than newly diagnosed patients (about 1,000).

Described time point: newly diagnosed GD, antithyroid drugs for less than 3 months. RNA isolated from PBMCs was used to make the TCR library. This sample was shared with a second study, whose subject was T cells in Graves' hyperthyroidism and ophthalmopathy. That report notes: The study based diagnoses on clinical symptoms, serum thyroxine and TRAb, thyroid ultrasound and orbital computed tomography. HTBI primers were employed in a first-round RT-PCR of the TCR CDR3.

The chain couples TRBV7-9 to TRBJ2-3, with 9 bases identical to TRBD2. The sample in question was peripheral blood mononuclear cells (PBMCs), obtained at new diagnosis, from a patient treated with antithyroid drugs. This clonotype was sampled from a woman aged 40 to 50 with Graves disease. CDR3 DNA: TGTGCCAGCAGCTCACTAGCGGGCAGCACAGATACGCAGTATTTT. Translation gives CASSSLAGSTDTQYF.